The next 19 T cell receptor beta chains were all read from a single sample in a study of blood T cell repertoires in COVID-19. Profiled with immunoSEQ multiplex PCR; TCRdb holds only in-frame clones, not every one. This table has hundreds of thousands of clones, around four fifths appearing once. Sequences were obtained from peripheral blood. Every receptor here comes from a woman aged 35 to 49 with active or convalescent COVID-19.

This clone was seen at least ten times. The chain uses TRBV4-2 and TRBJ2-6; possibly TRBD1 for D (6 bases). This CDR3 is built from 18 residues. Deletions cut 3 bases from V and 0 bases from J, with 15 bases between. Germline lookup yields CDR1 LGHNA and CDR2 YNFKEQ. The CDR3 coding sequence is TGTGCCAGCAGCCAGCCGGGACAACCCTTCTCTGGGGCCAACGTCCTGACTTTC. This codes for CASSQPGQPFSGANVLTF.

The sample holds one count of this clone. V is TRBV11-2 and J is TRBJ1-2; 8 bases are a match to TRBD1. This CDR3 comprises 12 residues. The V and J ends lost 6 bases and 3 bases, in that order; junction bases with no gene match: 0. From germline, CDR1 is SGHAT and CDR2 FQNNGV. The CDR3 loop is CASRQGDYGYTF. Here the CDR3 DNA reads TGTGCCAGCAGACAGGGGGACTATGGCTACACCTTC.

The chain recombines TRBV2 with TRBJ2-1; TRBD1 might be the D (6 bases). The V end was cut by 5 bases, the J end by 12 bases, with 11 bases between. CDR3 size: 11 residues. Germline CDR1 SNHLY, CDR2 FYNNEI. Here the CDR3 reads CASSLGARQFF. CDR3 DNA sequence: TGTGCCAGCAGTCTGGGGGCCCGGCAGTTCTTC.

The CDR3: CASSLRQGAGEKLFF. For the CDR3, the DNA is TGTGCCAGCAGCTTACGACAGGGGGCGGGTGAAAAACTGTTTTTT. The J gene is TRBJ1-4, the V gene TRBV7-9; the match to TRBD1 covers 10 bases. V shed 2 bases and J 7 bases; nucleotides not matched to a gene: 4. The CDR3 totals 15 residues. From germline, CDR1 is SEHNR and CDR2 FQNEAQ (reference sequence).

The chain uses TRBV6-5 and TRBJ1-5; D may be TRBD1 (5 bases). This CDR3 has 13 amino acids. The ends were cut back, 5 bases at V and 3 bases at J, with 8 bases in the middle. Germline-derived CDR1 and CDR2 are MNHEY and SVGAGI. The CDR3 region has the DNA TGTGCCAGCAGTACAGGAGTCAATCAGCCCCAGCATTTT. Its translation is CASSTGVNQPQHF.

This clone appeared a few times. The rearrangement uses TRBV5-4 and TRBJ2-2; a possible D gene is TRBD1 (5 bases). V was pared by 0 bases and J by 6 bases, with 12 bases between. Germline CDR1 SGHNT, CDR2 YYREEE (reference sequence). The length of the CDR3 is 15 residues. CDR3 amino acids: CASSLDVRVPGELFF. The CDR3, as DNA: TGTGCCAGCAGCTTGGATGTCAGGGTCCCCGGGGAGCTGTTTTTT.

The chain joins TRBV28 to TRBJ2-6; a possible D gene is TRBD1 (6 bases). The CDR3 loop spans 14 amino acids. CDR1 and CDR2 from the germline V gene are MDHEN and SYDVKM. V dropped 7 bases and J dropped 0 bases, with 7 bases sitting between them. CDR3 nucleotide sequence: TGTGCCAGCAACAGGGCCTCTGGGGCCAACGTCCTGACTTTC. It codes for CASNRASGANVLTF.

The sample holds one count of this clone. This chain connects TRBV30 to TRBJ2-3; 7 positions match TRBD1. This CDR3 is built from 14 residues. Trimming took 2 bases from V and 3 from J; bases not matched to a gene: 5. The V gene's germline CDR1 is GTSNPN and CDR2 SVGIG (reference sequence). The CDR3 DNA reads as TGTGCCTGGAGTAGAGGACAGGCAACAGATACGCAGTATTTT. Its translation is CAWSRGQATDTQYF. Combining the CDR3 with reference TRBV30 and TRBJ2-3 gives the whole variable domain SQTIHQWPATLVQPVGSPLSLECTVEGTSNPNLYWYRQAAGRGLQLLFYSVGIGQISSEVPQNLSASRPQDRQFILSSKKLLLSDSGFYLCAWSRGQATDTQYFGPGTRLTVL.

V gene TRBV19 combines with J gene TRBJ1-2; a weak D match, TRBD1 (6 bases). The CDR3 runs to 14 residues. The germline gives CDR1 LNHDA, CDR2 SQIVND (reference sequence). V lost 4 bases to trimming and J lost 8 bases, with 17 bases between them. This CDR3 reads CASSTPDRAKGYTF. For the CDR3, the DNA is TGTGCCAGTAGTACGCCGGACAGAGCTAAGGGCTACACCTTC. Full variable domain (missing parts from reference TRBV19 and TRBJ1-2): DGGITQSPKYLFRKEGQNVTLSCEQNLNHDAMYWYRQDPGQGLRLIYYSQIVNDFQKGDIAEGYSVSREKKESFPLTVTSAQKNPTAFYLCASSTPDRAKGYTFGSGTRLTVV.

The chain employs TRBV11-2 and TRBJ2-2; D perhaps matches TRBD2 (6 bases). Trimming left V 4 bases short and J 1 base short, with 13 bases between. Germline V gives CDR1 SGHAT, CDR2 FQNNGV. The CDR3 length is 16 residues. CDR3 nucleotide sequence: TGTGCCAGCAGCTCGCGCTGGGGGGTGAACACCGGGGAGCTGTTTTTT. Amino acids: CASSSRWGVNTGELFF.

The gene calls are TRBV24-1 and TRBJ1-2; D remains unclear. The germline CDR1 and CDR2 sequences are KGHDR and SFDVKD. The CDR3 has 13 residues. Trimming stripped 0 bases from V and 8 bases from J, with 9 bases between. The CDR3 is CATSDLQGRGYTF. CDR3 DNA: TGTGCCACCAGTGATTTGCAAGGGAGAGGCTACACCTTC.

This chain uses TRBV15 with TRBJ2-2; possibly TRBD2 for D (6 bases). Germline loops: CDR1 LNHNV, CDR2 YYDKDF (reference sequence). The CDR3 runs 19 residues. Trimming shortened V by 0 bases and J by 1 base, and 18 bases separated the two germline ends. In nucleotides, the CDR3 is TGTGCCACCAGCAGAGAGACCCCCTCGGTGGGGGGGAACACCGGGGAGCTGTTTTTT. It translates to CATSRETPSVGGNTGELFF.

V gene TRBV24-1 combines with J gene TRBJ1-5; D possibly corresponds to TRBD1 (6 bases). This CDR3 spans 16 amino acids. V lost 3 bases to trimming and J lost 1 base, with 12 bases between them. CDR1 and CDR2 (germline): KGHDR, SFDVKD. The CDR3 nucleotides are TGTGCCACCAGTGATGGGAAACAGGGAAGCAATCAGCCCCAGCATTTT. This gives the protein CATSDGKQGSNQPQHF.

There are a few counts of this clone. This rearrangement joins TRBV24-1 to TRBJ1-2; no clear D. The CDR3 is 12 residues long. V lost 3 bases and J lost 6, with 7 bases in between. CDR1 is KGHDR and CDR2 is SFDVKD in the germline V gene. The CDR3 protein is CATSDTVNGYTF. CDR3 DNA sequence: TGTGCCACCAGTGATACGGTTAATGGCTACACCTTC.

The chain carries TRBV5-1 and TRBJ2-6; unclear D gene. The CDR3 spans 15 residues. Trimming shortened V by 0 bases and J by 0 bases, and 4 bases separated the two germline ends. CDR1 is SGHRS and CDR2 is YFSETQ in the germline V gene. DNA of the CDR3: TGCGCCAGCAGCTTGGCGAGCTCTGGGGCCAACGTCCTGACTTTC. It translates to CASSLASSGANVLTF.

V is TRBV7-6 and J is TRBJ2-3, with TRBD2 as a possible D gene (6 bases). Trimming stripped 4 bases from V and 2 bases from J, with 10 bases between. Germline CDR1 reads SGHVS; CDR2 reads FNYEAQ. CDR3 length: 14 amino acids. This CDR3 reads CASSSGLFTDTQYF. The DNA of the CDR3 is TGTGCCAGCAGCTCGGGACTTTTCACAGATACGCAGTATTTT.

V usage is TRBV5-1 and J usage is TRBJ2-1, with 11 bases lining up with TRBD2. CDR3 size: 16 residues. The V gene's germline CDR1 is SGHRS and CDR2 YFSETQ. Trimming took 7 bases from V and 0 from J; bases not matched to a gene: 6. CDR3 in DNA: TGCGCCAGCGGGACTAGCGGACCTAGCTCCTACAATGAGCAGTTCTTC. Amino acid sequence: CASGTSGPSSYNEQFF.

The chain combines TRBV7-9 with TRBJ1-4, with 8 bases that match TRBD1. Trimming cost V 1 base and J 7 bases; bases outside gene matches: 14. This CDR3 has 18 residues. The V gene's germline CDR1 is SEHNR and CDR2 FQNEAQ (reference sequence). The CDR3 protein is CASSLGVLSGQGFEKLFF. Here the CDR3 DNA reads TGTGCCAGCAGCTTAGGGGTTCTAAGCGGACAGGGCTTTGAAAAACTGTTTTTT.

This clone was recorded once. V is TRBV21-1 and J is TRBJ1-3; the table assigns TRBD1, which was not confirmed against the DNA. TRBV21-1 is a pseudogene. This CDR3 contains 18 residues. CDR3 DNA sequence: TGTGCCAGCAGCAAGAGGGGGGGACAGGGGGCCTTTGGAAACACCATATATTTT. Amino acid sequence: CASSKRGGQGAFGNTIYF.